These 15 T cell receptor beta chains came from one sample sequenced in a study of blood T cell repertoires in COVID-19. TCRdb's table, derived via immunoSEQ multiplex PCR, lists solely in-frame clones and lacks some. Of around 250,000 clones detected, approximately 86% appear once; the ten largest clones hold about 1.5%. The sequenced sample consisted of PBMCs or T cells enriched from blood (not recorded which). These receptors all stem from a woman aged 45 to 65 who had recovered from COVID-19.

The CDR3, as DNA: TGTGCCAGCAGTTTATGGAGCGGGGAGCTGTTTTTT. Its translation is CASSLWSGELFF. The rearrangement uses TRBV27 and TRBJ2-2; no clear D gene. Trimming took 1 base from V and 7 from J, leaving 4 bases between them. CDR1 and CDR2 (germline): MNHEY, SMNVEV (reference sequence). There are 12 residues in the CDR3.

The chain joins TRBV28 to TRBJ2-7; the match to TRBD2 covers 11 bases. From germline, CDR1 is MDHEN and CDR2 SYDVKM. This CDR3 contains 15 residues. The J segment lost 2 bases and the V segment lost 5 bases, leaving 5 bases of the junction unmatched. CDR3 amino acids: CASSLGTSGPYEQYF. Written as DNA, the CDR3 is TGTGCCAGCAGTCTAGGGACTAGCGGTCCCTACGAGCAGTACTTC.

The chain couples TRBV27 to TRBJ1-2; D perhaps matches TRBD1 (6 bases). The ends were cut back, 9 bases at V and 2 bases at J, with 16 bases in the middle. The length of the CDR3 is 14 residues. Per germline, CDR1 MNHEY and CDR2 SMNVEV (reference sequence). CDR3 amino acids: CASCGGLSNYGYTF. For the CDR3, the DNA is TGTGCCAGTTGCGGGGGGCTGTCGAACTATGGCTACACCTTC.

The CDR3 region has the DNA TGTGCCAGCAGCCCCGACGGAAGGGGACAGGGGAATGGCTACACCTTC. This encodes CASSPDGRGQGNGYTF. The chain has TRBV3-1 (or the pseudogene TRBV3-2) and TRBJ1-2; 10 positions agree with TRBD1. The V segment lost 4 bases and the J segment 6 bases; nucleotides outside the gene matches: 11. CDR1 is LGHDT and CDR2 is YNNKEL in the germline V gene (reference sequence). There are 16 residues in the CDR3.

J is TRBJ2-1 and V is TRBV7-6; 7 nucleotides agree with TRBD2. Germline loops: CDR1 SGHVS, CDR2 FNYEAQ. There are 15 residues in the CDR3. J gave up 2 bases and V 1 base, and 2 bases lay outside the gene matches. The CDR3 is CASSLGGLAYNEQFF. For the CDR3, the DNA is TGTGCCAGCAGCTTAGGAGGACTAGCCTACAATGAGCAGTTCTTC. Supplemented by reference TRBV7-6 and TRBJ2-1, the full variable domain reads GAGVSQSPRYKVTKRGQDVALRCDPISGHVSLYWYRQALGQGPEFLTYFNYEAQQDKSGLPNDRFSAERPEGSISTLTIQRTEQRDSAMYRCASSLGGLAYNEQFFGPGTRLTVL.

The gene calls are TRBV30 and TRBJ2-7; TRBD1 matches 7 bases. V trimming: 2 bases; J trimming: 4 bases; junction bases outside the gene matches: 5. This CDR3 has 13 residues. Germline CDR1 and CDR2: GTSNPN and SVGIG (reference sequence). CDR3 nucleotides: TGTGCCTGGAGTAGGGGGCGCGGGTACGAGCAGTACTTC. It yields the protein CAWSRGRGYEQYF.

J is TRBJ1-6 and V is TRBV18; the D gene is possibly TRBD1 (5 bases). The germline V gene encodes CDR1 KGHSH and CDR2 LQKENI. The CDR3 sequence is 15 residues long. V lost 6 bases to trimming and J lost 5 bases, with 14 bases between them. As DNA, the CDR3 is TGTGCCAGCTCGCCTCAGCGGGACGATAATTCACCCCTCCACTTT. This translates into CASSPQRDDNSPLHF.

The V gene is TRBV7-9, the J gene TRBJ2-7, with 14 bases that match TRBD2. Looked up from germline, CDR1 is SEHNR and CDR2 is FQNEAQ (reference sequence). The trim removed 8 bases at V and 0 bases at J, leaving 0 bases unmatched. CDR3 size: 14 residues. The CDR3, as DNA: TGTGCCAGCGGGACTAGCGGGAGCTCCTACGAGCAGTACTTC. Encoded protein: CASGTSGSSYEQYF. The variable domain in full, with the rest retrieved from reference TRBV7-9 and TRBJ2-7, is DTGVSQNPRHKITKRGQNVTFRCDPISEHNRLYWYRQTLGQGPEFLTYFQNEAQLEKSRLLSDRFSAERPKGSFSTLEIQRTEQGDSAMYLCASGTSGSSYEQYFGPGTRLTVT.

J is TRBJ2-7 and V is TRBV9; 14 bases are shared with TRBD2. The V gene end was trimmed by 3 bases and the J gene end by 2 bases; junction bases not matched to a gene: 13. The germline CDR1 and CDR2 sequences are SGDLS and YYNGEE. The CDR3 extends over 19 amino acids. CDR3 region: CASSASPGTSGSLTYEQYF. The CDR3 DNA follows: TGTGCCAGCAGCGCCAGTCCCGGGACTAGCGGGAGTTTGACCTACGAGCAGTACTTC.

V is TRBV15 and J is TRBJ1-4, with 9 bases identical to TRBD1. Trimming removed 3 bases from V and 8 bases from J; junction bases left unmatched: 7. The CDR3 contains 15 residues. CDR1 is LNHNV, CDR2 YYDKDF, per germline (reference sequence). The CDR3 DNA sequence: TGTGCCACCAGCAGGTACAGGGGGCCGGGGGAAAAACTGTTTTTT. This gives the protein CATSRYRGPGEKLFF.

The chain uses TRBV7-6 and TRBJ2-3; a possible D gene is TRBD1 (6 bases). Trimming shortened V by 3 bases and J by 6 bases, and 16 bases separated the two germline ends. This CDR3 spans 15 amino acids. CDR1 is SGHVS and CDR2 is FNYEAQ in the germline V gene. The CDR3 DNA reads as TGTGCCAGCAGCTTCGGCCAAACTCAGGGGGATACGCAGTATTTT. It is translated as CASSFGQTQGDTQYF. The complete variable domain, with remaining parts taken from reference TRBV7-6 and TRBJ2-3, reads GAGVSQSPRYKVTKRGQDVALRCDPISGHVSLYWYRQALGQGPEFLTYFNYEAQQDKSGLPNDRFSAERPEGSISTLTIQRTEQRDSAMYRCASSFGQTQGDTQYFGPGTRLTVL.

The gene calls are TRBV2 and TRBJ1-5; D remains ambiguous. CDR1 and CDR2 (germline): SNHLY, FYNNEI. V was pared by 0 bases and J by 3 bases, with 9 bases between. There are 15 residues in the CDR3. This chain's CDR3 is CASSEALQTNQPQHF. The DNA for the CDR3 is TGTGCCAGCAGTGAAGCTCTACAGACCAATCAGCCCCAGCATTTT.

This clone was counted once. The genes are TRBV30 and TRBJ2-5; 8 bases align to TRBD2. CDR3 size: 14 residues. Looked up from germline, CDR1 is GTSNPN and CDR2 is SVGIG (reference sequence). V shed 4 bases and J 5 bases; nucleotides not matched to a gene: 9. This CDR3 reads CAWTNGLAAETQYF. The CDR3 DNA sequence: TGTGCCTGGACGAACGGACTAGCTGCTGAGACCCAGTACTTC.

The chain joins TRBV6-1 to TRBJ2-5; tentative D call: TRBD2 (6 bases). Per germline, CDR1 MNHNS and CDR2 SASEGT. Trimming shortened V by 3 bases and J by 2 bases, and 13 bases separated the two germline ends. CDR3 length: 15 amino acids. CDR3: CASSDSLAPQETQYF. CDR3 DNA: TGTGCCAGCAGTGATTCCCTAGCGCCACAAGAGACCCAGTACTTC.

The chain recombines TRBV4-3 with TRBJ2-5; 9 bases map to TRBD1. After removal of 4 bases from V and 4 bases from J, the junction contained 7 bases not matched to a gene. CDR1 and CDR2 (germline): LGHNA, YSLEER. The CDR3 has 15 amino acids. The CDR3 is CASSRNRGLGETQYF. The CDR3 bases are TGCGCCAGCAGCCGGAACAGGGGGCTGGGAGAGACCCAGTACTTC.